These 16 T cell receptor beta chains were sequenced from one sample in a study of graft-versus-host responses after intestinal transplantation. Some clones are missing from TCRdb's copy, which holds only in-frame ones; the method was immunoSEQ multiplex PCR. Among roughly 60,000 clones listed, about 90% were seen once. The sequencing used PBMCs, collected around 120 days after intestinal transplantation. The receptors shown here come from a human patient who received an intestinal transplant, so some T cells may come from the graft donor.

This chain uses TRBV18 with TRBJ2-2; D call uncertain. V lost 1 base, J lost 5 bases, and 14 bases lay in between. This CDR3 contains 16 residues. CDR1 KGHSH and CDR2 LQKENI come from the germline V gene. The CDR3 DNA reads as TGTGCCAGCTCACCACTTGCAAACAGCGTAACCGGGGAGCTGTTTTTT. Translation: CASSPLANSVTGELFF.

This clone has just one count. The V and J genes are TRBV6-1 and TRBJ2-5, with D possibly being TRBD2 (5 bases). Trimming cost V 7 bases and J 9 bases, with 9 bases left between them. This CDR3 region has 10 residues. The germline gives CDR1 MNHNS, CDR2 SASEGT. The CDR3: CASNTGAQYF. In nucleotides, the CDR3 is TGTGCCAGCAATACCGGGGCCCAGTACTTC.

This clone was detected once. J is TRBJ2-3 and V is TRBV5-1, with D unclear. V was pared by 1 base and J by 4 bases, with 10 bases between. Germline V gene sequence: CDR1 SGHRS, CDR2 YFSETQ. This CDR3 region has 14 residues. The DNA for the CDR3 is TGCGCCAGCAGCTTGCTTCAGGTCGCAGATACGCAGTATTTT. It is translated as CASSLLQVADTQYF.

The chain joins TRBV4-1 to TRBJ2-3, with D tentatively TRBD2 (5 bases). With 1 base removed from V and 5 bases from J, the gap between germline ends came to 13 bases. The CDR3 totals 15 residues. Germline values: CDR1 MGHRA, CDR2 YSYEKL. The CDR3 loop reads CASSQARLGGDTQYF. CDR3 DNA sequence: TGCGCCAGCAGCCAAGCCAGGCTTGGAGGAGATACGCAGTATTTT.

The V gene is TRBV7-6, the J gene TRBJ2-1; no clear D gene. This CDR3 contains 16 residues. Germline V gene lookup returns CDR1 SGHVS and CDR2 FNYEAQ. Deletions cut 1 base from V and 0 bases from J, with 10 bases between. The CDR3 bases are TGTGCCAGCAGCTTAGATAGTCCAAGCTCCTACAATGAGCAGTTCTTC. It translates to CASSLDSPSSYNEQFF.

This clone was counted a few times. The chain couples TRBV7-3 to TRBJ2-5, with 9 bases lining up with TRBD2. CDR1 is SGHTA, CDR2 FQGTGA, per germline. After removal of 1 base from V and 1 base from J, the junction contained 1 base not matched to a gene. CDR3 length: 15 amino acids. CDR3 in amino acids: CASSLISGSQETQYF. CDR3 coding DNA: TGTGCCAGCAGCTTAATTAGCGGGAGCCAAGAGACCCAGTACTTC.

The V and J genes are TRBV27 and TRBJ1-2, with a tentative D call TRBD1 (6 bases). V lost 7 bases, J lost 4 bases, and 13 bases lay in between. The CDR3 loop spans 13 amino acids. Germline-derived CDR1 and CDR2 are MNHEY and SMNVEV (reference sequence). The CDR3 loop reads CASKLQGTYGYTF. The CDR3 bases are TGTGCCAGCAAATTACAGGGAACCTATGGCTACACCTTC.

This chain connects TRBV14 to TRBJ2-7; D may be TRBD1 (5 bases). CDR1 and CDR2 from the germline V gene are SGHDN and FVKESK. Between the trimmed V and J ends, which lost 1 base and 2 bases, there was a span of 12 bases. The CDR3 length is 15 residues. CDR3 bases: TGTGCCAGCAGCCAAGTGGAGACAGCTACCTACGAGCAGTACTTC. Its translation is CASSQVETATYEQYF.

The chain carries TRBV9 and TRBJ1-5; D call uncertain. CDR3 size: 15 residues. V dropped 0 bases and J dropped 3 bases, with 10 bases sitting between them. Germline CDR1 and CDR2: SGDLS and YYNGEE. The CDR3 reads CASSVGNNINQPQHF. As DNA, the CDR3 is TGTGCCAGCAGCGTAGGGAACAATATCAATCAGCCCCAGCATTTT.

This clone has a single count. At one of its ends the junction is not consistent with the germline gene, which may arise from a read error. The same CDR3 is also encoded by other DNA sequences in this sample. V and J are TRBV2 and TRBJ2-5; 7 positions match TRBD1. This CDR3 has 14 amino acids. Germline V gene data show CDR1 as SNHLY and CDR2 as FYNNEI. Here the CDR3 DNA reads TGTGCTAGCAGTGAAGCGCACAGGGGAGAGACCCAGTACTTC. This encodes CASSEAHRGETQYF. The whole variable domain, filled in from reference TRBV2 and TRBJ2-5, reads EPEVTQTPSHQVTQMGQEVILRCVPISNHLYFYWYRQILGQKVEFLVSFYNNEISEKSEIFDDQFSVERPDGSNFTLKIRSTKLEDSAMYFCASSEAHRGETQYFGPGTRLLVL.

As to this clone: A junction boundary mismatches the germline segment, possibly from a read error. Within the sample, other DNA sequences also encode this same CDR3. J is TRBJ1-2 and V is TRBV7-9; D might be TRBD1 (6 bases). The CDR3 consists of 13 residues. CDR1 is SEHNR, CDR2 FQNEAQ, per germline (reference sequence). Written as DNA, the CDR3 is TGCGCCAGCAGCTTCGGACAGACCTATGGCTACACCTTC. Protein product: CASSFGQTYGYTF.

The chain has TRBV11-2 and TRBJ2-7, with 7 bases lining up with TRBD1. V trimming: 1 base; J trimming: 7 bases; junction bases outside the gene matches: 10. This CDR3 contains 15 residues. CDR1 and CDR2 from the germline V gene are SGHAT and FQNNGV. CDR3: CASSLGRTGLWEQYF. Here the CDR3 DNA reads TGTGCCAGCAGCTTAGGGAGGACAGGTCTTTGGGAGCAGTACTTC.

The gene calls are TRBV5-4 and TRBJ2-7; D tentatively fits TRBD1 or TRBD2 (7 bases each). CDR1 is SGHNT and CDR2 is YYREEE in the germline V gene (reference sequence). This CDR3 has 15 residues. V gave up 0 bases and J gave up 2 bases, with 12 bases separating them. CDR3 nucleotides: TGTGCCAGCAGCTTGGGGGGGGGACAGACCTACGAGCAGTACTTC. This sequence encodes CASSLGGGQTYEQYF.

The chain carries TRBV7-3 and TRBJ2-3, with 8 positions matching TRBD2. V dropped 4 bases and J dropped 1; count of bases not matched to a gene: 10. The CDR3 loop spans 17 amino acids. Germline assignment: CDR1 SGHTA and CDR2 FQGTGA. The DNA for the CDR3 is TGTGCCAGCAGCTCTCGCCGGGGGGGCGGGGGCACAGATACGCAGTATTTT. Translation gives CASSSRRGGGGTDTQYF.

V usage is TRBV15 and J usage is TRBJ1-5, with a weak D call TRBD1 (5 bases). CDR3 size: 15 residues. V lost 1 base and J lost 4, with 11 bases in between. The germline V gene has CDR1 LNHNV and CDR2 YYDKDF (reference sequence). The CDR3 coding sequence is TGTGCCACCAGCAGAGGGGGGGATGGGAATCAGCCCCAGCATTTT. Protein sequence: CATSRGGDGNQPQHF.

This sequence joins TRBV27 and TRBJ1-5, with TRBD1 as a possible D gene (6 bases). Per the germline V gene, CDR1 is MNHEY and CDR2 is SMNVEV (reference sequence). The CDR3 has 14 amino acids. Trimming removed 4 bases from V and 5 bases from J, with 12 bases in between. This CDR3 is CASSSGHGYQPQHF. The CDR3 region has the DNA TGTGCCAGCAGTTCGGGACACGGATATCAGCCCCAGCATTTT.